This T cell receptor beta chain derives from a study of T cell changes during pregnancy in multiple sclerosis. Profiled with immunoSEQ multiplex PCR; TCRdb holds only in-frame clones, not every one. This repertoire shows almost 50,000 clones, about 91% found once; its top ten account for approximately 0.4%. CDR1 and CDR2 from the germline V gene are LGHNA and YNFKEQ. This CDR3 contains 16 residues. Deletions cut 4 bases from V and 6 bases from J, with 22 bases between. The TCR sequence derives from a female donor in good health, enrolled as a control in a pregnancy study. This chain connects TRBV4-2 to TRBJ2-7; tentative D call: TRBD2 (6 bases). Sample: CD4+ T cells from peripheral blood mononuclear cells, taken in the second trimester of pregnancy. The CDR3 DNA reads as TGTGCCAGCAGCCGCCCGTTTAGTGAGCTGACTAGCGAGCAGTACTTC. Translating gives CASSRPFSELTSEQYF.